This T cell receptor (beta chain) was documented in a study of prognosis after radiotherapy for stage I lung cancer. About the study: Enrolled patients were those with stage I non-small cell lung cancer, a group that was recruited between early 2018 and early 2019. All non-small cell lung cancer patients were considered medically inoperable. Study-wide results and caveats: Tumor specificity of the expanded TCR clones was not determined.

Two-round multiplex PCR, the amplification method, yielded TCR beta CDR3 from genomic DNA. Specific primers for each TRBV and TRBJ gene were what first-round PCR used. TCRdb reprocessed the multiplex PCR reads with MiXCR, giving one entry per CDR3 protein. The sample lists about 22,000 distinct CDR3 sequences; 40% were seen once. This clonotype was detected ten times or more. Its cognate antigen is unknown. The CDR3 is 11 amino acids. V was trimmed by 5 bases and J by 5 bases, leaving 6 bases between them. The authors drew around 6 milliliters of peripheral blood at each of two time points. The receptor's source is a donor aged 50 or older with non-small cell lung cancer. The rearrangement links TRBV12-3 or TRBV12-4 to TRBJ2-5; no reliable D call. The specimen comprised PBMCs, sampled before or after stereotactic body radiation therapy (not recorded which). In DNA form, the CDR3 reads TGTGCCAGCAGTGCCGGGGAGACCCAGTACTTC. Translation gives CASSAGETQYF.